This TCR beta chain derives from a study of blood T cell repertoires in COVID-19 (dated by TCRdb to 2020 to 2021). For the study in its entirety: Samples from collaborators originated in the United States, Italy and Spain and spanned both the acute and convalescent phases of COVID-19. The prospective study material was composed of cDNA or gDNA derived from T cells, B-cell-depleted T cells, or PBMCs. Deeply sampled blood TCRbeta repertoires from subjects exposed to, actively infected with, or recovered from COVID-19 were included in the dataset. The repertoires were released in a freely available public database intended as a resource for research on the immune response to SARS-CoV-2. Samples came from the ongoing ImmuneRACE study (first 160 participants) plus 1,254 subjects from 6 global collaborators. Sample metadata almost always included a de-identified subject ID, COVID-19 status, age in years and sex. Where available, HLA class I and class II types were obtained from metadata supplied by the sample provider rather than from assay-based typing. Study-wide findings and limitations: The quantity of clinical and demographic metadata differed by source and by participant and was supplied without curation.

About this clone itself: Its antigen is unknown. Base qualities are not provided; no much larger clone lies one nucleotide away.

Each collaborating institution followed its own protocols to collect whole blood in K2EDTA tubes. Collaborator samples were shipped for TCRbeta analysis as frozen whole blood, isolated PBMCs, or DNA extracted from either sample type. There are 14 amino acids in the CDR3, from cysteine to phenylalanine inclusive. The read is trimmed to its CDR3 DNA, 42 bases read in frame from base 1. Taken from the germline V gene, the CDR1 and CDR2 loops are MNHEY and SVGAGI. Germline trimming amounts to 6 bases on V and 4 bases on J, with 6 as the count of junction bases outside the gene matches. TCRbeta CDR3 regions were amplified from genomic DNA using the immunoSEQ Assay, a bias-controlled multiplex PCR. As for the original processing: The number of nucleated cells in each sample was estimated by amplification of reference gene primers within the assay. Sequence reads were collapsed and filtered to measure the absolute abundance of every unique TCRbeta CDR3 rearrangement. For each sample, productive Simpson clonality was calculated as the square root of Simpson's diversity index over productive rearrangements. The source is immuneACCESS, and TCRdb retained only in-frame sequences with V and J called. Part of the clones is not carried over; for the studies checked, unresolved V genes explain less than half of this, and the remainder is unexplained. V and J calls plus clone size are reproduced from that table; the DNA served to infer D and trimming. In all, the sample holds about 190,000 clones, and nearly 90% of those were seen once. The ten largest make up around 0.63% of the sample.

The source is a man in his fifties or sixties with acute or convalescent COVID-19. The chain is encoded by TRBV6-5 joined to TRBJ1-3, with TRBD1 identical over 7 junction bases. Sample: peripheral blood. The CDR3 reads as follows: CASSLTGVGNTIYF. The DNA reads TGTGCCAGCAGCCTAACAGGGGTCGGAAACACCATATATTTT.